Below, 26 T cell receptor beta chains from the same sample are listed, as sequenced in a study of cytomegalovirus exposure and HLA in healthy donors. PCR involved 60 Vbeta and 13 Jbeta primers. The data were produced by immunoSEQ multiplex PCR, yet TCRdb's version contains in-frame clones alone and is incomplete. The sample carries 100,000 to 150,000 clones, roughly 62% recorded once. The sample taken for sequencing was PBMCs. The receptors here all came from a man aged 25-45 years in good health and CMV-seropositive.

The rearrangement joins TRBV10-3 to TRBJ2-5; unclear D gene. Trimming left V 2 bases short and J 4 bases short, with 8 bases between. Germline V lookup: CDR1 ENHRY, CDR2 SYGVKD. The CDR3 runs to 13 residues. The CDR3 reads CAISEGVGETQYF. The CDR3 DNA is TGTGCCATCAGTGAGGGAGTAGGAGAGACCCAGTACTTC.

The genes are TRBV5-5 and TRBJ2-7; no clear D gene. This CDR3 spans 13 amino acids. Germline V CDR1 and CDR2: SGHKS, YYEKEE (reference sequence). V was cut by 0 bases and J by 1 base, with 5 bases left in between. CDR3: CASSLVPSYEQYF. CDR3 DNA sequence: TGTGCCAGCAGCTTGGTTCCTTCCTACGAGCAGTACTTC.

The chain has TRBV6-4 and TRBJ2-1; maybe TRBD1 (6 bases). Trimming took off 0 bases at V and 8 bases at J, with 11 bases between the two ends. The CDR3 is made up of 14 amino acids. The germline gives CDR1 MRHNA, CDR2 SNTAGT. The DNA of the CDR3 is TGTGCCAGCAGTGACTCGAGCAGGGGATATGAGCAGTTCTTC. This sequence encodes CASSDSSRGYEQFF.

The CDR3 region has the DNA TGTGCCAGCACCATGCCGGACAGACCTTACGAGCAGTACTTC. This codes for CASTMPDRPYEQYF. The rearrangement links TRBV28 to TRBJ2-7; weak D call: TRBD1 (6 bases). CDR3 length: 14 amino acids. Germline CDR1 is MDHEN and CDR2 is SYDVKM. Trimming took 7 bases from V and 4 from J, leaving 17 bases between them.

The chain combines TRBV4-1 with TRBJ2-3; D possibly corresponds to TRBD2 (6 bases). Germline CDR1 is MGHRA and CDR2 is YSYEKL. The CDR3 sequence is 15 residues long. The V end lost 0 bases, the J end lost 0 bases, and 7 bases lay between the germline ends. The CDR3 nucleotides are TGCGCCAGCAGCCAAGATGGGACTAGCACAGATACGCAGTATTTT. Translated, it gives CASSQDGTSTDTQYF.

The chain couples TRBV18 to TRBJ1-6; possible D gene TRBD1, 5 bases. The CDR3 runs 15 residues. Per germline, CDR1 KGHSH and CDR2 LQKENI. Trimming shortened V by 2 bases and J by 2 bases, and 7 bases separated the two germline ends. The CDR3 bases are TGTGCCAGCTCACCAACAGGACCCTATAATTCACCCCTCCACTTT. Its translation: CASSPTGPYNSPLHF.

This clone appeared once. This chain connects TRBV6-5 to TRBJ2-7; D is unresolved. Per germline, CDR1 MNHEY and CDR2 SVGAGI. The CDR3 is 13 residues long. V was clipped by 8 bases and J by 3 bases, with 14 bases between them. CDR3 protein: CASRKTGGYEQYF. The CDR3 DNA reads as TGTGCCAGCCGAAAAACGGGTGGCTACGAGCAGTACTTC.

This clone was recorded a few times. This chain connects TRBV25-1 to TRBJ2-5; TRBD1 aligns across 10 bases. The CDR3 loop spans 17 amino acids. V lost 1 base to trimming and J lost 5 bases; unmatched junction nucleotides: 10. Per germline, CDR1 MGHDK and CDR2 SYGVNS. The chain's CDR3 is CASSEWVDRGFPETQYF. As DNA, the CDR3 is TGTGCCAGCAGTGAATGGGTGGACAGGGGGTTTCCGGAGACCCAGTACTTC.

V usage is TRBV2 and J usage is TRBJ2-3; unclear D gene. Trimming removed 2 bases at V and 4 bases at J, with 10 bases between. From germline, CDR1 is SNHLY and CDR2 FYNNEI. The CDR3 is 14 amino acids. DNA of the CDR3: TGTGCCAGCAGTGAAAAAACTGAGTCAGATACGCAGTATTTT. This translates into CASSEKTESDTQYF. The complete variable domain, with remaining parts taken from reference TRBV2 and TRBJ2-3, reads EPEVTQTPSHQVTQMGQEVILRCVPISNHLYFYWYRQILGQKVEFLVSFYNNEISEKSEIFDDQFSVERPDGSNFTLKIRSTKLEDSAMYFCASSEKTESDTQYFGPGTRLTVL.

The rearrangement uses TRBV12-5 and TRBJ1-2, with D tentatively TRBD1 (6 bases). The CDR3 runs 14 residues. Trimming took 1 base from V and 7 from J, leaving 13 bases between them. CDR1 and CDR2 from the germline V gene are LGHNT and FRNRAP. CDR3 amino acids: CASGLETGLGGYTF. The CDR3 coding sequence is TGTGCTAGTGGTTTGGAAACAGGGTTAGGTGGCTACACCTTC. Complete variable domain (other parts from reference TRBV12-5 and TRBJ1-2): DARVTQTPRHKVTEMGQEVTMRCQPILGHNTVFWYRQTMMQGLELLAYFRNRAPLDDSGMPKDRFSAEMPDATLATLKIQPSEPRDSAVYFCASGLETGLGGYTFGSGTRLTVV.

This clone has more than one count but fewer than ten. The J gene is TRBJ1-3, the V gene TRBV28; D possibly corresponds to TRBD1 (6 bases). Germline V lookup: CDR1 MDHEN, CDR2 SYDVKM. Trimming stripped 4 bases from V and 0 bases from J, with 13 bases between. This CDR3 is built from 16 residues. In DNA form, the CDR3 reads TGTGCCAGCAGTTCCGGGACATCGAGCTCTGGAAACACCATATATTTT. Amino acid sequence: CASSSGTSSSGNTIYF.

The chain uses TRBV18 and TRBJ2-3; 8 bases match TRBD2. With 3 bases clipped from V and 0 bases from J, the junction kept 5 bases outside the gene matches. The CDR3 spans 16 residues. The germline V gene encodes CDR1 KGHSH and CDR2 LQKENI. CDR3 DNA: TGTGCCAGCTCACCTTATTCTAGCGGGAGCACAGATACGCAGTATTTT. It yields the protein CASSPYSSGSTDTQYF.

The CDR3 sequence: CASSLYPIGTGKGNQPQHF. The CDR3 nucleotides are TGCGCCAGCAGCTTGTATCCCATCGGGACAGGGAAGGGCAATCAGCCCCAGCATTTT. This chain uses TRBV5-1 with TRBJ1-5; 9 bases map to TRBD1. CDR3 length: 19 amino acids. The V segment lost 1 base and the J segment 2 bases; nucleotides outside the gene matches: 13. Germline lookup yields CDR1 SGHRS and CDR2 YFSETQ.

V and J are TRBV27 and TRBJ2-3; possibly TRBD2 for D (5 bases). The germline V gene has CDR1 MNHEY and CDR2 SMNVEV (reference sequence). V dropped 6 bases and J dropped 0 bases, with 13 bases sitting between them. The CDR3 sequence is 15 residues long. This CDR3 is CASRLGLASTDTQYF. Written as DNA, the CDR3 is TGTGCCAGCAGATTAGGACTCGCTAGCACAGATACGCAGTATTTT.

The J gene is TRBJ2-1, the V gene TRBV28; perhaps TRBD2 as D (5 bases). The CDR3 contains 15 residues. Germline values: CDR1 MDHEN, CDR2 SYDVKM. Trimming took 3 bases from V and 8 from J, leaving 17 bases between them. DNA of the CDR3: TGTGCCAGCAGTTTCTCTGTCCGCCTTAGCGATGAGCAGTTCTTC. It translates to CASSFSVRLSDEQFF.

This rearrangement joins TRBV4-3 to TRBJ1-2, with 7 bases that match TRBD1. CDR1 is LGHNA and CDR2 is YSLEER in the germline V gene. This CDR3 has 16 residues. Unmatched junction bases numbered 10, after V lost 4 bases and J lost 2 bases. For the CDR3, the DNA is TGCGCCAGCAGCCCAGGGGTTGGGACAGCGAACTATGGCTACACCTTC. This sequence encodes CASSPGVGTANYGYTF.

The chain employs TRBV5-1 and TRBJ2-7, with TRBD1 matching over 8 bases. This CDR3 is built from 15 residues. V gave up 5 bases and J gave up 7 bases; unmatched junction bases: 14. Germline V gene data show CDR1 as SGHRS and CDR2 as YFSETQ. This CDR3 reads CASRGDWQGAREQYF. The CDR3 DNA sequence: TGCGCCAGCAGGGGGGATTGGCAGGGGGCTCGAGAGCAGTACTTC.

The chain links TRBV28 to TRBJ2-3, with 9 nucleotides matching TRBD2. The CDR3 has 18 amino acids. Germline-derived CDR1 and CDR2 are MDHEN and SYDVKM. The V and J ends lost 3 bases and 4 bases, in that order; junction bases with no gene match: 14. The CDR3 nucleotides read TGTGCCAGCAGTTTTGTGCGGGAGGGCCCTCGATACGCAGATACGCAGTATTTT. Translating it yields CASSFVREGPRYADTQYF.

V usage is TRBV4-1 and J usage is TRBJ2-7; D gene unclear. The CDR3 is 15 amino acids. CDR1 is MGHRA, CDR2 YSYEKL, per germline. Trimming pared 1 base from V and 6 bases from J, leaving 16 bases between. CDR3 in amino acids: CASSQVHARNGEQYF. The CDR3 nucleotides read TGCGCCAGCAGCCAAGTTCATGCGAGGAACGGCGAGCAGTACTTC.

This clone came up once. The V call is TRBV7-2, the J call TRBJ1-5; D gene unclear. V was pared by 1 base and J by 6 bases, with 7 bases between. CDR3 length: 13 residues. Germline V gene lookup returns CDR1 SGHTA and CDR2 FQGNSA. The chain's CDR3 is CASSLGEAQPQHF. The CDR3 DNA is TGTGCCAGCAGCTTAGGAGAAGCTCAGCCCCAGCATTTT.

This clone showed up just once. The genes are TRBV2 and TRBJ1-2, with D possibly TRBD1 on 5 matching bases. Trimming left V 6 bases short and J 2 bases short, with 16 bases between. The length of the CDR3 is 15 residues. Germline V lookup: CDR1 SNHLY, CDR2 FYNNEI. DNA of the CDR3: TGTGCCAGCAGCAGACGACAGTTAGGGAACTATGGCTACACCTTC. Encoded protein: CASSRRQLGNYGYTF.

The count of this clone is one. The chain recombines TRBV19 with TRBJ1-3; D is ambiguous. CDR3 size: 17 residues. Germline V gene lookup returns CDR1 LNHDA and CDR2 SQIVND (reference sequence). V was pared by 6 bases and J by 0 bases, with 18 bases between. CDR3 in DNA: TGTGCCAGTAGAAGGTCGGTGACGACTATCTCTGGAAACACCATATATTTT. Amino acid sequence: CASRRSVTTISGNTIYF.

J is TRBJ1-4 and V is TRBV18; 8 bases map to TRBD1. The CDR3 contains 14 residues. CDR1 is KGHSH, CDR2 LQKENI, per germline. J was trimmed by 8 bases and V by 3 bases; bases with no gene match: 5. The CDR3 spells CASSPRGQEEKLFF. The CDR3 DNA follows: TGTGCCAGCTCACCCAGGGGGCAGGAAGAAAAACTGTTTTTT. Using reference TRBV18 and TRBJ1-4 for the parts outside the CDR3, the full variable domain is NAGVMQNPRHLVRRRGQEARLRCSPMKGHSHVYWYRQLPEEGLKFMVYLQKENIIDESGMPKERFSAEFPKEGPSILRIQQVVRGDSAAYFCASSPRGQEEKLFFGSGTQLSVL.

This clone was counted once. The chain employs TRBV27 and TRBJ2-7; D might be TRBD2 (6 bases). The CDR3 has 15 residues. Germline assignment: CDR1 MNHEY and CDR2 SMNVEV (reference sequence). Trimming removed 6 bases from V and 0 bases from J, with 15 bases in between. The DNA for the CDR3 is TGTGCCAGCAGGGGCGGGACCGCCCTCTCCTACGAGCAGTACTTC. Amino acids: CASRGGTALSYEQYF.

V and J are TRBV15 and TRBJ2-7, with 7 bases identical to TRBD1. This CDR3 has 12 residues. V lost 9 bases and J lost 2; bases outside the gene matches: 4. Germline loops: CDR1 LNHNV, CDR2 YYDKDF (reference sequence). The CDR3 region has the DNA TGTGCCACGACAGGGAGCGCCTACGAGCAGTACTTC. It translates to CATTGSAYEQYF.

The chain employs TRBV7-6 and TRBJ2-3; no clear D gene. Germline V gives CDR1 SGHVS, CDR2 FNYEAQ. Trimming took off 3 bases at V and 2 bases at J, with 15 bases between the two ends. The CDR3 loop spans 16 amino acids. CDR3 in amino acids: CASSLLNGLNTDTQYF. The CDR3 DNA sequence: TGTGCCAGCAGCTTGCTAAATGGGCTAAACACAGATACGCAGTATTTT. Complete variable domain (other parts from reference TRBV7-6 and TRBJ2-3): GAGVSQSPRYKVTKRGQDVALRCDPISGHVSLYWYRQALGQGPEFLTYFNYEAQQDKSGLPNDRFSAERPEGSISTLTIQRTEQRDSAMYRCASSLLNGLNTDTQYFGPGTRLTVL.